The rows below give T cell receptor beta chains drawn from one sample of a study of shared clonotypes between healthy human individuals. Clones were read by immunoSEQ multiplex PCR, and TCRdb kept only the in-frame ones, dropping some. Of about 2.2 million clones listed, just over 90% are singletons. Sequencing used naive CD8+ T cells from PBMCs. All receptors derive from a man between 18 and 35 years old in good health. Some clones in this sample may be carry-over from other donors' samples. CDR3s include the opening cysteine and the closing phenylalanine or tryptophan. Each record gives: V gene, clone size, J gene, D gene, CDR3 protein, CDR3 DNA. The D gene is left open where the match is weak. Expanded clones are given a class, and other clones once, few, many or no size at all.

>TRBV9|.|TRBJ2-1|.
CASSPGSNEQFF
TGTGCCAGCAGCCCCGGGTCCAATGAGCAGTTCTTC
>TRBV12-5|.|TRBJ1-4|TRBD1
CASGLIRPGQGYSAEKLFF
TGTGCTAGTGGTTTGATCAGACCGGGACAGGGCTATTCTGCTGAAAAACTGTTTTTT
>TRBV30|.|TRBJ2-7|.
CAWMGGLSYEQYF
TGTGCCTGGATGGGGGGACTTTCCTACGAGCAGTACTTC
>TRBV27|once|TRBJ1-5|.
CASTPVGGNQPQHF
TGTGCCAGCACCCCCGTGGGGGGAAATCAGCCCCAGCATTTT
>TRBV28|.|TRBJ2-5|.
CASSSGELETQYF
TGTGCCAGCAGTTCAGGGGAGTTAGAGACCCAGTACTTC
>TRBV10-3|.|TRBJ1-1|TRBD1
CAISESRSGTGGPDTEAFF
TGTGCCATCAGTGAGTCGAGATCCGGGACAGGGGGTCCGGACACTGAAGCTTTCTTT
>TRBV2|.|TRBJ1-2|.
CASSELQGGYGYTF
TGTGCCAGCAGTGAACTCCAGGGAGGGTATGGCTACACCTTC
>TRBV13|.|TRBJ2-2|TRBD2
CASDQTSGGTNTGELFF
TGTGCCAGCGATCAGACTAGCGGGGGCACGAACACCGGGGAGCTGTTTTTT
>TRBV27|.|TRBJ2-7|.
CASSSRASSYEQYF
TGTGCCAGCAGTTCCAGGGCTAGCTCCTACGAGCAGTACTTC
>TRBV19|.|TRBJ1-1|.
CASIGGQNTEAFF
TGTGCCAGTATCGGAGGCCAGAACACTGAAGCTTTCTTT
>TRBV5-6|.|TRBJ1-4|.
CASSLRQPNEKLFF
TGTGCCAGCAGCTTGCGGCAGCCAAATGAAAAACTGTTTTTT
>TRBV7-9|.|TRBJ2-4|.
CASSSPTRGKNIQYF
TGTGCCAGCAGCTCCCCGACACGGGGCAAAAACATTCAGTACTTC
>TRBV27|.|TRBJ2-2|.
CASSSRNTGELFF
TGTGCCAGCAGTTCCAGAAACACCGGGGAGCTGTTTTTT
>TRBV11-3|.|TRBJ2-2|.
CASSIRDGNTGELFF
TGTGCCAGCAGCATCCGGGACGGGAACACCGGGGAGCTGTTTTTT
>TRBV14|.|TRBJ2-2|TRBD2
CASSPLAGPTGELFF
TGTGCCAGCAGCCCCCTAGCGGGACCCACCGGGGAGCTGTTTTTT
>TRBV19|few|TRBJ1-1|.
CASSIGSTEAFF
TGTGCCAGTAGTATTGGTTCCACTGAAGCTTTCTTT